Shown below are 3 T cell receptor beta chains from a single sample sequenced in a study of neurological immune-mediated disorders. TCRdb reprocessed the 5' RACE reads with MiXCR, giving one entry per CDR3 protein. The sample lists 49,000 or so distinct CDR3 sequences; less than 5% were seen once. Sequencing was done on a sample of PBMCs. The receptors stem from an older woman with multiple sclerosis.

This clonotype is deemed medium-sized. The junction shows a germline mismatch at one end, possibly a read error. The chain is built from TRBV5-1 and TRBJ1-1; D unresolved. There are 13 residues in the CDR3. CDR1 and CDR2 (germline): SGHRS, YFSETQ. This CDR3 is CASSLAGNTEAFF. In nucleotides, the CDR3 is TGTGCCAGCAGCTTAGCAGGGAACACTGAAGCTTTCTTT.

This clonotype was seen only a few times. The chain has TRBV7-2 and TRBJ1-5; 7 bases line up with TRBD1. Germline lookup yields CDR1 SGHTA and CDR2 FQGNSA. The CDR3 covers 14 residues. V lost 2 bases and J lost 6; bases outside the gene matches: 4. CDR3 nucleotide sequence: TGTGCCAGCAGCTTACAAGGGGGCACTCAGCCCCAGCATTTT. It yields the protein CASSLQGGTQPQHF. The full variable domain, with the rest looked up from reference TRBV7-2 and TRBJ1-5, is GAGVSQSPSNKVTEKGKDVELRCDPISGHTALYWYRQSLGQGLEFLIYFQGNSAPDKSGLPSDRFSAERTGGSVSTLTIQRTQQEDSAVYLCASSLQGGTQPQHFGDGTRLSIL.

In this sample, this clonotype turned up many times. The chain combines TRBV7-6 with TRBJ2-1; 10 bases fit TRBD2. Germline lookup yields CDR1 SGHVS and CDR2 FNYEAQ. V was pared by 0 bases and J by 6 bases, with 11 bases of the junction left unmatched. The length of the CDR3 is 18 residues. CDR3 DNA sequence: TGTGCCAGCAGCTTAGCAGGAGGGTCCCTAGCGGGGGTCAATGAGCAGTTCTTC. Its translation is CASSLAGGSLAGVNEQFF.